The next 27 T cell receptor beta chains were all read from a single sample in a study of human versus mouse CDR3 diversity and MHC coevolution. The data were produced by immunoSEQ multiplex PCR, yet TCRdb's version contains in-frame clones alone and is incomplete. The table has about 81,000 clones, roughly 95% seen once. Source material: naive CD4+ T cells from blood. Subset: CD45RO-negative CD62L-positive naive CD4 T cells. These receptors were taken from a person between 25 and 70 years old in good health.

The genes are TRBV7-7 and TRBJ2-1, with TRBD2 matching 8 bases. Germline V gene sequence: CDR1 SSHAT, CDR2 FNYEAQ (reference sequence). V trimming: 4 bases; J trimming: 6 bases; junction bases outside the gene matches: 8. This CDR3 spans 15 amino acids. This CDR3 is CASSYGLASSNEQFF. In nucleotides, the CDR3 is TGTGCCAGCAGCTACGGACTAGCATCTTCCAATGAGCAGTTCTTC.

A note on this clone: This sample also contains other DNA sequences that code for the same CDR3. The chain carries TRBV7-2 and TRBJ2-7, with 9 bases identical to TRBD1. Germline trimming cut 4 bases from V and 2 bases from J; bases unmatched to any gene: 3. The CDR3 spans 14 residues. Germline values: CDR1 SGHTA, CDR2 FQGNSA. CDR3 nucleotides: TGTGCCAGCAGCTCAGACAGGGGGGCCTACGAGCAGTACTTC. It encodes CASSSDRGAYEQYF.

The chain's CDR3 is CASSLAGGSYEQYF. The CDR3 nucleotides are TGTGCCAGTAGCCTAGCGGGCGGCTCCTACGAGCAGTACTTC. The rearrangement links TRBV19 to TRBJ2-7; 8 bases agree with TRBD2. The CDR3 sequence is 14 residues long. The V gene end was trimmed by 6 bases and the J gene end by 0 bases; junction bases not matched to a gene: 4. Looked up from germline, CDR1 is LNHDA and CDR2 is SQIVND (reference sequence).

The chain links TRBV29-1 to TRBJ2-7; TRBD2 might be the D (5 bases). Germline V gene lookup returns CDR1 SQVTM and CDR2 ANQGSEA. This CDR3 is 15 amino acids long. The V end was cut by 0 bases, the J end by 2 bases, with 14 bases between. This CDR3 reads CSVEDEGTVTYEQYF. Here the CDR3 DNA reads TGCAGCGTTGAAGACGAGGGTACGGTAACCTACGAGCAGTACTTC.

This chain uses TRBV5-3 with TRBJ2-5; 8 nucleotides agree with TRBD2. TRBV5-3 carries the ORF label, with uncertain function. The CDR3 sequence is 15 residues long. The trim removed 4 bases at V and 4 bases at J, leaving 9 bases unmatched. CDR3 amino acids: CARSLFGGGRETQYF. In DNA form, the CDR3 reads TGTGCCAGAAGCCTGTTCGGGGGGGGCCGAGAGACCCAGTACTTC.

This chain joins TRBV5-1 and TRBJ2-5; D may be TRBD2 (6 bases). The V gene's germline CDR1 is SGHRS and CDR2 YFSETQ. This CDR3 comprises 13 residues. V lost 0 bases, J lost 4 bases, and 7 bases lay in between. The CDR3 loop reads CASSLGGAETQYF. The DNA for the CDR3 is TGCGCCAGCAGCTTGGGCGGGGCAGAGACCCAGTACTTC.

This chain links TRBV28 with TRBJ2-7; perhaps TRBD2 as D (5 bases). Germline-derived CDR1 and CDR2 are MDHEN and SYDVKM. CDR3 length equals 14 residues. V gave up 3 bases and J gave up 3 bases, with 12 bases separating them. The DNA for the CDR3 is TGTGCCAGCAGTTTGAGGAACGGGAACTACGAGCAGTACTTC. Translating gives CASSLRNGNYEQYF.

The chain uses TRBV7-2 and TRBJ2-7; TRBD2 matches 10 bases. Germline-derived CDR1 and CDR2 are SGHTA and FQGNSA. This CDR3 is 15 amino acids long. J gave up 5 bases and V 1 base, and 5 bases lay outside the gene matches. CDR3 protein: CASSLELAGSNEQYF. The CDR3 nucleotides read TGTGCCAGCAGCTTAGAACTAGCGGGGTCGAACGAGCAGTACTTC.

V gene TRBV28 combines with J gene TRBJ2-3; D call uncertain. The CDR3 runs 15 residues. Trimming shortened V by 4 bases and J by 0 bases, and 11 bases separated the two germline ends. Germline CDR1 and CDR2: MDHEN and SYDVKM. The DNA for the CDR3 is TGTGCCAGCAGTTCCCCCACGAGGAGCACAGATACGCAGTATTTT. Encoded protein: CASSSPTRSTDTQYF.

The V gene is TRBV20-1, the J gene TRBJ1-1; maybe TRBD1 (5 bases). Germline CDR1 DFQATT, CDR2 SNEGSKA (reference sequence). Trimming cost V 5 bases and J 5 bases, with 9 bases left between them. This CDR3 has 11 amino acids. Written as DNA, the CDR3 is TGCAGTGCTCCACAGGAGACTGAAGCTTTCTTT. This sequence encodes CSAPQETEAFF.

The chain joins TRBV18 to TRBJ2-3; 8 bases agree with TRBD2. The germline CDR1 and CDR2 sequences are KGHSH and LQKENI. The trim removed 3 bases at V and 1 base at J, leaving 0 bases unmatched. The CDR3 covers 14 residues. The CDR3 DNA follows: TGTGCCAGCTCACCTAGCGGGGGCACAGATACGCAGTATTTT. Its translation is CASSPSGGTDTQYF.

The gene calls are TRBV5-5 and TRBJ1-2; 11 bases line up with TRBD1. Germline-derived CDR1 and CDR2 are SGHKS and YYEKEE (reference sequence). Trimming at V came to 0 bases and at J to 3 bases, leaving 1 base not matched to a gene. The length of the CDR3 is 15 residues. Here the CDR3 reads CASSLGGQGDYGYTF. The CDR3 coding sequence is TGTGCCAGCAGCTTGGGGGGACAGGGGGACTATGGCTACACCTTC.

This clone showed up just a few times. The chain is built from TRBV5-1 and TRBJ2-3; 7 positions agree with TRBD2. The CDR3 consists of 17 residues. Germline V lookup: CDR1 SGHRS, CDR2 YFSETQ. The ends lost 0 bases at V and 3 bases at J; junction bases unmatched: 10. Here the CDR3 reads CASSLVRQGGRTDTQYF. As DNA, the CDR3 is TGCGCCAGCAGCTTGGTACGGCAGGGAGGGCGGACAGATACGCAGTATTTT. The full variable domain, completed using reference TRBV5-1 and TRBJ2-3, is KAGVTQTPRYLIKTRGQQVTLSCSPISGHRSVSWYQQTPGQGLQFLFEYFSETQRNKGNFPGRFSGRQFSNSRSEMNVSTLELGDSALYLCASSLVRQGGRTDTQYFGPGTRLTVL.

V is TRBV11-3 and J is TRBJ2-2; the D gene is possibly TRBD2 (6 bases). CDR1 SGHNT and CDR2 YENEEA come from the germline V gene. V was clipped by 5 bases and J by 9 bases, with 13 bases between them. The CDR3 is 13 residues long. DNA for the CDR3: TGTGCCAGCAGCCCCCTGGGGACTCGGGAGCTGTTTTTT. Translated: CASSPLGTRELFF.

The rearrangement uses TRBV15 and TRBJ1-1, with 8 bases aligning to TRBD1. This CDR3 contains 15 residues. Germline values: CDR1 LNHNV, CDR2 YYDKDF (reference sequence). J gave up 8 bases and V 1 base, and 9 bases lay outside the gene matches. The CDR3 loop is CATSRVVLTGGEAFF. The CDR3 coding sequence is TGTGCCACCAGCAGAGTGGTCCTAACAGGGGGAGAAGCTTTCTTT. The complete variable domain, with remaining parts taken from reference TRBV15 and TRBJ1-1, reads DAMVIQNPRYQVTQFGKPVTLSCSQTLNHNVMYWYQQKSSQAPKLLFHYYDKDFNNEADTPDNFQSRRPNTSFCFLDIRSPGLGDTAMYLCATSRVVLTGGEAFFGQGTRLTVV.

This sequence joins TRBV6-1 and TRBJ2-1; D is possibly TRBD1 (6 bases). Germline V gene sequence: CDR1 MNHNS, CDR2 SASEGT. This CDR3 comprises 14 residues. Trimming cost V 4 bases and J 0 bases, with 7 bases left between them. CDR3 sequence (DNA): TGTGCCAGCAGTGTCAGGGGCTCCTACAATGAGCAGTTCTTC. Translation gives CASSVRGSYNEQFF.

The genes are TRBV7-6 and TRBJ1-4, with TRBD1 identical over 11 bases. V dropped 1 base and J dropped 5; count of bases not matched to a gene: 15. This CDR3 region has 20 residues. CDR1 is SGHVS and CDR2 is FNYEAQ in the germline V gene. In DNA, the CDR3 is TGTGCCAGCAGCTTAGGACTCGGACAGGGGGCTCTCTCAGGAAATGAAAAACTGTTTTTT. Residues: CASSLGLGQGALSGNEKLFF.

V usage is TRBV19 and J usage is TRBJ1-5; 7 bases are shared with TRBD1. The CDR3 length is 14 residues. The V gene end was trimmed by 3 bases and the J gene end by 6 bases; junction bases not matched to a gene: 5. The germline gives CDR1 LNHDA, CDR2 SQIVND (reference sequence). The CDR3 loop reads CASSIGQGVQPQHF. The CDR3 bases are TGTGCCAGTAGTATTGGGCAGGGGGTTCAGCCCCAGCATTTT.

The chain recombines TRBV6-1 with TRBJ1-2; maybe TRBD1 (5 bases). In germline, CDR1 is MNHNS, CDR2 SASEGT. The CDR3 contains 14 residues. V lost 6 bases and J 2 bases, leaving 13 bases between the germline ends. CDR3 coding DNA: TGTGCCAGCAGCCGAGACAGCCGCAACTATGGCTACACCTTC. Its translation: CASSRDSRNYGYTF.

CDR3 bases: TGTGCCAGCAGCCACAGTAATAGCAATCAGCCCCAGCATTTT. It encodes CASSHSNSNQPQHF. This chain uses TRBV14 with TRBJ1-5, with unresolved D. Trimming left V 3 bases short and J 0 bases short, with 6 bases between. This CDR3 is built from 14 residues. From germline, CDR1 is SGHDN and CDR2 FVKESK.

Only one count was recorded for this clone. The gene calls are TRBV6-1 and TRBJ2-7; the D is unclear. V was clipped by 1 base and J by 3 bases, with 16 bases between them. The germline gives CDR1 MNHNS, CDR2 SASEGT. This CDR3 region has 16 residues. The DNA of the CDR3 is TGTGCCAGCAGTGAAGGTAACAGAAGGCAAATCTACGAGCAGTACTTC. It encodes CASSEGNRRQIYEQYF.

This clone came up once. The chain carries TRBV6-5 and TRBJ2-3, with TRBD2 matching 11 bases. The CDR3 extends over 15 amino acids. J gave up 4 bases and V 6 bases, and 6 bases lay outside the gene matches. CDR1 MNHEY and CDR2 SVGAGI come from the germline V gene. The DNA of the CDR3 is TGTGCCAGCAGCCTACTAGCGGGAGACTCAGATACGCAGTATTTT. Amino acids: CASSLLAGDSDTQYF.

The genes are TRBV2 and TRBJ2-3; 12 bases agree with TRBD2. The germline V gene encodes CDR1 SNHLY and CDR2 FYNNEI. Losses at the gene ends were 5 bases for V and 6 bases for J; bases not matched to a gene: 6. This CDR3 has 15 amino acids. The CDR3 region is CASSPRTSGKDTQYF. In DNA, the CDR3 is TGTGCCAGCAGTCCCCGGACTAGCGGGAAGGATACGCAGTATTTT.

V is TRBV5-6 and J is TRBJ2-3; possible D gene TRBD2, 5 bases. This CDR3 is 15 amino acids long. CDR1 is SGHDT and CDR2 is YYEEEE in the germline V gene. Trimming pared 2 bases from V and 4 bases from J, leaving 14 bases between. Here the CDR3 reads CASSFRLGGPDTQYF. CDR3 nucleotide sequence: TGTGCCAGCAGCTTCAGACTCGGCGGGCCAGATACGCAGTATTTT. The full variable domain, with the rest looked up from reference TRBV5-6 and TRBJ2-3, is DAGVTQSPTHLIKTRGQQVTLRCSPKSGHDTVSWYQQALGQGPQFIFQYYEEEERQRGNFPDRFSGHQFPNYSSELNVNALLLGDSALYLCASSFRLGGPDTQYFGPGTRLTVL.

This chain links TRBV2 with TRBJ2-5; 9 bases agree with TRBD2. Germline CDR1 reads SNHLY; CDR2 reads FYNNEI. Trimming at V came to 5 bases and at J to 4 bases, leaving 5 bases not matched to a gene. The CDR3 sequence is 14 residues long. In DNA form, the CDR3 reads TGTGCCAGCAGTCCCACTAGCGGGTCAGAGACCCAGTACTTC. This codes for CASSPTSGSETQYF.

This clone turned up a few times. The chain uses TRBV19 and TRBJ1-5; 7 bases match TRBD1. Germline V gene lookup returns CDR1 LNHDA and CDR2 SQIVND (reference sequence). The CDR3 loop spans 13 amino acids. Trimming removed 3 bases from V and 4 bases from J; junction bases left unmatched: 0. DNA of the CDR3: TGTGCCAGTAGTATCAGGGGGAATCAGCCCCAGCATTTT. Protein: CASSIRGNQPQHF.

The V gene is TRBV9, the J gene TRBJ1-4; tentatively, D is TRBD1 (6 bases). V lost 2 bases and J 11 bases, leaving 16 bases between the germline ends. This CDR3 region has 14 residues. Germline V gene lookup returns CDR1 SGDLS and CDR2 YYNGEE. DNA for the CDR3: TGTGCCAGCAGCGTTAGGGACAACGGAGAGAAACTGTTTTTT. Its protein product is CASSVRDNGEKLFF.